These 8 T cell receptor beta chains came from one sample sequenced in a study of T cells in Graves' hyperthyroidism and ophthalmopathy. It was RNA transcripts that yielded the amplified TCR beta CDR3 regions. The TCR CDR3 first-round RT-PCR relied on the HTBI primer set. MiXCR, applied by TCRdb to the multiplex PCR reads, yields one record per CDR3 protein. Of about 610,000 distinct CDR3 sequences listed, approximately 14% are singletons. The sequenced material came from blood. Receptor source: a woman aged 40 to 50 with Graves' ophthalmopathy.

This chain connects TRBV2 to TRBJ1-2, with D possibly being TRBD1 (6 bases). This CDR3 is 15 amino acids long. Germline V gene data show CDR1 as SNHLY and CDR2 as FYNNEI. V was trimmed by 6 bases and J by 2 bases, leaving 16 bases between them. DNA for the CDR3: TGTGCCAGCAGCTTCTATACAGGGAAAAACTATGGCTACACCTTC. Amino acid sequence: CASSFYTGKNYGYTF.

This clonotype was seen ten or more times. The chain combines TRBV6-1 with TRBJ1-1, with 7 bases lining up with TRBD1. Germline values: CDR1 MNHNS, CDR2 SASEGT. The CDR3 totals 15 residues. The V and J ends lost 6 bases and 1 base, in that order; junction bases with no gene match: 8. DNA of the CDR3: TGTGCCAGCAGCCCCGACAGGGCTGGGAACACTGAAGCTTTCTTT. Its protein product is CASSPDRAGNTEAFF.

The chain recombines TRBV11-3 with TRBJ2-1, with D tentatively TRBD1 or TRBD2 (6 bases each). The ends were cut back, 4 bases at V and 8 bases at J, with 18 bases in the middle. The CDR3 length is 15 residues. From germline, CDR1 is SGHNT and CDR2 YENEEA. The DNA of the CDR3 is TGTGCCAGCAGCTCCCGACTAGGGGGGAGCTATGAGCAGTTCTTC. Translated, it gives CASSSRLGGSYEQFF. The full variable domain, with the rest looked up from reference TRBV11-3 and TRBJ2-1, is EAGVVQSPRYKIIEKKQPVAFWCNPISGHNTLYWYLQNLGQGPELLIRYENEEAVDDSQLPKDRFSAERLKGVDSTLKIQPAELGDSAVYLCASSSRLGGSYEQFFGPGTRLTVL.

The gene calls are TRBV20-1 and TRBJ1-5; D is uncertain. The V and J ends lost 1 base and 6 bases respectively, with 10 bases between them. The CDR3 covers 13 residues. Germline loops: CDR1 DFQATT, CDR2 SNEGSKA (reference sequence). The CDR3 region has the DNA TGCAGTGCTAGAGTCCAGATGTTTCAGCCCCAGCATTTT. Protein sequence: CSARVQMFQPQHF.

This clonotype showed up just a few times. This chain connects TRBV6-2 or TRBV6-3 to TRBJ2-7, with 9 positions matching TRBD1. The germline V gene has CDR1 MNHEY and CDR2 SVGEGT. This CDR3 contains 14 residues. After removal of 4 bases from V and 3 bases from J, the junction contained 4 bases not matched to a gene. The CDR3 spells CASSWGQGDYEQYF. The CDR3 DNA is TGTGCCAGCAGTTGGGGACAGGGAGACTACGAGCAGTACTTC.

The table lists this clonotype with many counts. CDR3 residues: CASSRGDSINTEAFF. CDR3 sequence (DNA): TGTGCCAGCTCCCGAGGGGACAGTATTAACACTGAAGCTTTCTTT. The rearrangement uses TRBV18 and TRBJ1-1; 7 nucleotides match TRBD1. The length of the CDR3 is 15 residues. The V and J ends lost 6 bases and 2 bases, in that order; junction bases with no gene match: 9. Germline CDR1 is KGHSH and CDR2 is LQKENI.

The table lists this clonotype with a few counts. The chain has TRBV19 and TRBJ1-5; D is ambiguous. The CDR3 extends over 14 amino acids. Germline CDR1 LNHDA, CDR2 SQIVND (reference sequence). V lost 1 base to trimming and J lost 3 bases, with 7 bases between them. The CDR3 nucleotides are TGTGCCAGTAGTATAGGGCACCTCAATCAGCCCCAGCATTTT. It yields the protein CASSIGHLNQPQHF. The variable domain in full, completed from reference TRBV19 and TRBJ1-5, reads DGGITQSPKYLFRKEGQNVTLSCEQNLNHDAMYWYRQDPGQGLRLIYYSQIVNDFQKGDIAEGYSVSREKKESFPLTVTSAQKNPTAFYLCASSIGHLNQPQHFGDGTRLSIL.

The sample holds many counts of this clonotype. The chain couples TRBV12-3 or TRBV12-4 to TRBJ1-5, with D possibly TRBD1 on 5 matching bases. Trimming shortened V by 6 bases and J by 6 bases, and 15 bases separated the two germline ends. There are 14 residues in the CDR3. CDR3 loop: CASSPTGGGQPQHF. The CDR3 region has the DNA TGTGCCAGCAGCCCCACGGGGGGAGGTCAGCCCCAGCATTTT.